Included here is one T cell receptor (beta chain) sequence, with context. Its antigen is undetermined. This sample was taken from a study of T cells in Graves' hyperthyroidism and ophthalmopathy. Study outcomes and limitations: Before onset, ophthalmopathy was predicted by the model a median approximately 6.7 months earlier.

TCR beta CDR3 regions were amplified from RNA transcripts. Using the HTBI primer set, a first-round RT-PCR was run on the TCR CDR3. One entry per CDR3 protein, called by TCRdb with MiXCR from the multiplex PCR reads. Altogether hundreds of thousands of distinct CDR3 sequences are present, around a third being singletons, with the ten largest covering roughly 31%. Sequencing was carried out using blood. The sequence was obtained from a woman aged 40 to 50 with Graves' hyperthyroidism.

In DNA form, the CDR3 reads TGTGCCAGCAGCCAAACATACCTCATCTCTGGGGCCAACGTCCTGACTTTC. Protein sequence: CASSQTYLISGANVLTF. V is TRBV13 and J is TRBJ2-6; the D is unclear. Trimming shortened V by 5 bases and J by 0 bases, and 14 bases separated the two germline ends. Germline-derived CDR1 and CDR2 are PRHDT and FYEKMQ (reference sequence). The CDR3 consists of 17 residues.